In this sample, the clone carrying this T cell receptor (beta chain) turned up a few times. The target antigen is unknown. This record belongs to a study of vaccination and CD4 T cells after COVID-19. The time point denotes: late sampling 161 to 241 days after vaccination in three convalescent patients. The treatment is: approximately 9-day PBMC culture with coronavirus spike peptide pools or control peptides (ViraFEST assay). The CDR3 extends over 14 amino acids. The germline gives CDR1 SGHTA, CDR2 FQGTGA. Trimming removed 3 bases at V and 4 bases at J, with 11 bases between. With the Oncomine TCR Beta short-read assay, DNA from cultured CD4+ T cells was sequenced. TCRdb redid the calling of the PCR reads with MiXCR, one entry per CDR3 protein. The table records about 22,000 distinct CDR3 sequences, about 30% of them present only once.

V usage is TRBV7-3 and J usage is TRBJ2-3; possibly TRBD2 for D (6 bases). This TCR was recovered from a human donor who had recovered from COVID-19. The material was CD4+ T cells from blood, cultured in vitro, obtained about 7 months after SARS-CoV-2 vaccination. CDR3 protein: CASSLGLKPDTQYF. CDR3 sequence (DNA): TGTGCCAGCAGCTTGGGACTTAAACCAGATACGCAGTATTTT. Drawing the rest from reference TRBV7-3 and TRBJ2-3, the complete variable domain is GAGVSQTPSNKVTEKGKYVELRCDPISGHTALYWYRQSLGQGPEFLIYFQGTGAADDSGLPNDRFFAVRPEGSVSTLKIQRTERGDSAVYLCASSLGLKPDTQYFGPGTRLTVL.